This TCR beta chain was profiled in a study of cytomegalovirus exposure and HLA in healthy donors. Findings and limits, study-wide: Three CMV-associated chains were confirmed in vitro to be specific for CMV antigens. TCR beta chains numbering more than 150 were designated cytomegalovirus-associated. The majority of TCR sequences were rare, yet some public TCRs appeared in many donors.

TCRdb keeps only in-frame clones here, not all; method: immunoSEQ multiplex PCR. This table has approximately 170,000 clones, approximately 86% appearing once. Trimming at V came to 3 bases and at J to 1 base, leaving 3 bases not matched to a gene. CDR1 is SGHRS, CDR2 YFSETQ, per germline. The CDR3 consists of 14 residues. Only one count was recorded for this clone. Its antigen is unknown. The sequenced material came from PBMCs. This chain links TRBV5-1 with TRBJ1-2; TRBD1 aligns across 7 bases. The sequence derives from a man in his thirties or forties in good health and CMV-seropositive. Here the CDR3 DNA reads TGCGCCAGCAGCTGGGACAGTTATAACTATGGCTACACCTTC. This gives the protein CASSWDSYNYGYTF. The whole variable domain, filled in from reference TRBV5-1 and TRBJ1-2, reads KAGVTQTPRYLIKTRGQQVTLSCSPISGHRSVSWYQQTPGQGLQFLFEYFSETQRNKGNFPGRFSGRQFSNSRSEMNVSTLELGDSALYLCASSWDSYNYGYTFGSGTRLTVV.